The entry below describes one T cell receptor (beta chain). Generated by immunoSEQ multiplex PCR, the TCRdb table keeps only in-frame clones and is missing some. The profile shows 10,000 or so clones, approximately 87% of them singletons. This record belongs to a study of blood T cell repertoires in COVID-19. Sequences were obtained from peripheral blood. This TCR derives from a human donor in a cohort sampled during active COVID-19.

The CDR3 bases are TGTGCCAGTATGGGACTTCTCGGCGCTTTCTTT. Translation gives CASMGLLGAFF. The chain employs TRBV6-5 and TRBJ1-1; D may be TRBD1 (5 bases). The CDR3 length is 11 residues. The ends were cut back, 9 bases at V and 11 bases at J, with 16 bases in the middle. Per the germline V gene, CDR1 is MNHEY and CDR2 is SVGAGI.